The subject of this entry is one TCR beta chain. The sample belongs to a study of blood T cell repertoires in COVID-19. Background on the study: Acute and convalescent COVID-19 samples came from the United States, Italy and Spain.

Assay used: immunoSEQ multiplex PCR; TCRdb lists only in-frame clones, some missing. The sample includes about 140,000 clones, around 86% of them seen just once. Germline CDR1 reads SGHRS; CDR2 reads YFSETQ. CDR3 length: 16 amino acids. Trimming took 0 bases from V and 8 from J; bases not matched to a gene: 3. V is TRBV5-1 and J is TRBJ2-6, with 12 bases aligning to TRBD1. The receptor comes from a human donor in a cohort sampled during active COVID-19. The sample comprised peripheral blood. CDR3 residues: CASSLVGTGGTNVLTF. The DNA for the CDR3 is TGCGCCAGCAGCTTGGTAGGGACAGGGGGCACCAACGTCCTGACTTTC.